This T cell receptor (beta chain) was profiled in a study of blood T cell repertoires in COVID-19 (dated by TCRdb to the early 2020s). Regarding the study in general: Collaborator samples came from the United States, Italy and Spain and covered acute and convalescent phases of COVID-19. A freely available public database, intended as a resource for researchers studying the immune response to SARS-CoV-2, is where the repertoires were released. Where available, HLA class I and class II types were taken from metadata supplied by the sample provider and were not determined by assay-based typing. The material from the prospective study consisted of cDNA or gDNA derived from T cells, B-cell-depleted T cells, or PBMCs. Nearly every sample came with metadata listing a de-identified subject ID, COVID-19 status, age in years and sex. Subjects who had been exposed to COVID-19, were actively infected with it, or had recovered from it provided the deeply sampled blood TCRbeta repertoires that made up the dataset. Samples were obtained from the ongoing ImmuneRACE study (first 160 participants) and from some 1,300 subjects provided by 6 global collaborators. Here is what the overall study found, with its caveats: Clinical and demographic metadata were provided uncurated, with the amount varying by source and participant.

Note on this clone: Its antigen target is currently unknown. Within one base of it there is no much larger clone, and no base qualities were kept.

The immunoSEQ Assay, a bias-controlled multiplex PCR, was used to amplify TCRbeta CDR3 regions from genomic DNA. In the source study's methods: The number of nucleated cells in each sample was estimated from the amplification of reference gene primers within the assay. To quantify the absolute abundance of each unique TCRbeta CDR3 rearrangement, sequence reads were collapsed and filtered. For each sample, productive Simpson clonality was calculated by taking the square root of Simpson's diversity index across productive rearrangements. This immuneACCESS table, as held by TCRdb, lists in-frame sequences with V and J called but not all clones. Of the missing ones, under half trace to an unresolved V gene in checked studies; the others have no known cause. Clone size and V and J calls were adopted from that table, with D and trimming inferred from the DNA. This sample has 250,000 to 350,000 clones in its table, and roughly 90% of those were observed once. Of the sample, under 3.5% falls within the top ten clones.

One collaborating source in Seattle enrolled patients while the patients were actively infected and followed the patients over time throughout the course of disease. The collaborating institutions used their own protocols to collect whole blood in K2EDTA tubes. For TCRbeta analysis, collaborators shipped samples in one of three forms: frozen whole blood, isolated PBMCs, or DNA extracted from either of those sample types. Sequences LNHDA (CDR1) and SQIVND (CDR2) are obtained from the germline V gene (reference sequence). The CDR3 contains 16 residues, cysteine and phenylalanine counted. Only the CDR3 DNA stays, 48 bases, in frame from base 1. Deletion took 7 bases off V and 0 bases off J, with a span of 16 bases between the germline ends.

The sequence is built from TRBV19 and TRBJ1-5; 6 matching bases give a weak D call of TRBD1. Sequenced material: peripheral blood. This clonotype was obtained from a woman aged 30 to 39 with COVID-19, enrolled during active disease. The CDR3: CASTPDRPYSNQPQHF. The nucleotides read TGTGCCAGTACCCCCGACAGGCCGTATAGCAATCAGCCCCAGCATTTT.